The present T cell receptor beta chain was sequenced within a study of blood T cell repertoires in COVID-19. Study-wide context: From T cells, B-cell-depleted T cells, or PBMCs came the material, which was cDNA or gDNA.

The V end was cut by 0 bases, the J end by 5 bases, with 8 bases between. This CDR3 comprises 14 residues. CDR1 and CDR2 from the germline V gene are SGHVS and FNYEAQ. Original analysis: Scientists estimated how many nucleated cells there were by amplifying reference gene primers. Some clones are missing from TCRdb's copy, which holds only in-frame ones; the method was immunoSEQ multiplex PCR. That table supplies the V and J calls and clone size; D and trimming were determined from the DNA. Of 300,000 to 450,000 clones in the sample, around 84% were seen once. The source is a human donor in a cohort sampled during active COVID-19. The gene calls are TRBV7-6 and TRBJ2-1; possibly TRBD2 for D (6 bases). The sample taken for sequencing was peripheral blood. This CDR3 is CASSLASGDNEQFF. Written as DNA, the CDR3 is TGTGCCAGCAGCTTAGCTAGCGGAGACAATGAGCAGTTCTTC.